This passage covers 27 T cell receptor beta chains from one sample sequenced in a study of shared clonotypes between healthy human individuals. CD8 cells regarded as naive lacked CD45RO, were positively chosen for CCR7, and omitted terminally differentiated effector memory CD45RA+ cells. TCRdb keeps only in-frame clones here, not all; method: immunoSEQ multiplex PCR. The repertoire holds about 2 million clones, with about 95% as singletons. Material for sequencing was naive CD8+ T cells sorted from blood. The receptor source for this set is a man younger than 35 in good health.

V is TRBV6-5 and J is TRBJ1-3; D gene ambiguous. Germline V CDR1 and CDR2: MNHEY, SVGAGI. CDR3 length: 13 residues. V was pared by 4 bases and J by 4 bases, with 8 bases between. The CDR3 nucleotides are TGTGCCAGCAGTTCGATTTCAGGAAACACCATATATTTT. This sequence encodes CASSSISGNTIYF.

V and J are TRBV5-6 and TRBJ1-2, with D hard to call. V was cut by 0 bases and J by 5 bases, with 14 bases left in between. Germline V lookup: CDR1 SGHDT, CDR2 YYEEEE. The CDR3 sequence is 15 residues long. The chain's CDR3 is CASSLGLANSYGYTF. The CDR3 bases are TGTGCCAGCAGCTTGGGTTTAGCCAACTCGTATGGCTACACCTTC.

The V call is TRBV10-2, the J call TRBJ1-2; no reliable D call. The CDR3 consists of 12 residues. Germline values: CDR1 WSHSY, CDR2 SAAADI. With 3 bases removed from V and 10 bases from J, the gap between germline ends came to 12 bases. The CDR3 protein is CASSDTDASYTF. DNA of the CDR3: TGCGCCAGCAGTGACACCGACGCGTCCTACACCTTC.

The V gene is TRBV21-1, the J gene TRBJ1-2. TRBV21-1 counts as a pseudogene. CDR3 size: 12 residues. CDR3 nucleotides: TGTGCCAGCAGCAAAGACGTATATGGCTACACCTTC. It specifies CASSKDVYGYTF.

Only one count was recorded for this clone. The gene calls are TRBV7-9 and TRBJ2-7, with unresolved D. The CDR3 is 15 amino acids. V lost 1 base and J lost 0, with 10 bases in between. Germline V gene data show CDR1 as SEHNR and CDR2 as FQNEAQ (reference sequence). The CDR3, as DNA: TGTGCCAGCAGCTTAGAAACCACCAGCTCCTACGAGCAGTACTTC. This translates into CASSLETTSSYEQYF.

The genes are TRBV4-3 and TRBJ2-5; TRBD1 is a possible D gene (6 bases). V was shortened by 0 bases and J by 1 base, with 12 bases between the two germline ends. The CDR3 has 16 residues. Germline-derived CDR1 and CDR2 are LGHNA and YSLEER. CDR3 in amino acids: CASSQDPPTGQETQYF. CDR3 DNA: TGCGCCAGCAGCCAAGATCCTCCGACAGGCCAAGAGACCCAGTACTTC.

This chain connects TRBV13 to TRBJ2-5; tentatively, D is TRBD2 (5 bases). The germline V gene has CDR1 PRHDT and CDR2 FYEKMQ (reference sequence). The CDR3 contains 12 residues. The ends were cut back, 5 bases at V and 5 bases at J, with 9 bases in the middle. CDR3 sequence reads: CASSKLGETQYF. DNA of the CDR3: TGTGCCAGCAGCAAACTAGGGGAGACCCAGTACTTC.

The genes are TRBV5-4 and TRBJ1-2; D gene ambiguous. The CDR3 length is 12 residues. Trimming stripped 4 bases from V and 4 bases from J, with 8 bases between. Germline loops: CDR1 SGHNT, CDR2 YYREEE (reference sequence). CDR3 region: CASSEDLYGYTF. For the CDR3, the DNA is TGTGCCAGCAGCGAGGATCTCTATGGCTACACCTTC.

The J gene is TRBJ1-4, the V gene TRBV5-4; D may be TRBD1 (5 bases). Germline V gene sequence: CDR1 SGHNT, CDR2 YYREEE (reference sequence). V lost 2 bases and J 6 bases, leaving 5 bases between the germline ends. The CDR3 is 12 amino acids. The CDR3, as DNA: TGTGCCAGCAGCTTAGGGGATGAAAAACTGTTTTTT. Translating gives CASSLGDEKLFF.

The rearrangement uses TRBV4-1 and TRBJ2-7; 9 bases fit TRBD2. Trimming cost V 3 bases and J 5 bases; bases outside gene matches: 11. The CDR3 loop spans 16 amino acids. Germline V lookup: CDR1 MGHRA, CDR2 YSYEKL. CDR3 in DNA: TGCGCCAGCAGCCAGAGTAGCGGGAGCAGGCTCGACGAGCAGTACTTC. Protein sequence: CASSQSSGSRLDEQYF.

This chain joins TRBV5-6 and TRBJ2-1; D is uncertain. The CDR3 has 13 amino acids. V was clipped by 0 bases and J by 7 bases, with 8 bases between them. CDR1 is SGHDT and CDR2 is YYEEEE in the germline V gene. The CDR3 region has the DNA TGTGCCAGCAGCTTGGGGACGGTAAATGAGCAGTTCTTC. This codes for CASSLGTVNEQFF.

This sequence joins TRBV30 and TRBJ1-4; D is unresolved. V was cut by 1 base and J by 5 bases, with 11 bases left in between. The CDR3 covers 14 residues. CDR1 and CDR2 (germline): GTSNPN, SVGIG (reference sequence). The CDR3 spells CAWSAHLVNEKLFF. The CDR3, as DNA: TGTGCCTGGAGTGCCCACCTTGTGAATGAAAAACTGTTTTTT.

This clone occurred a few times. This sample includes further DNA sequences coding for the same CDR3. This chain uses TRBV19 with TRBJ2-7, with D unclear. V lost 3 bases, J lost 2 bases, and 11 bases lay in between. This CDR3 comprises 14 residues. From germline, CDR1 is LNHDA and CDR2 SQIVND (reference sequence). Here the CDR3 DNA reads TGTGCCAGTAGTATTCTGGCCGGACCCTACGAGCAGTACTTC. As protein: CASSILAGPYEQYF.

This chain links TRBV30 with TRBJ1-5, with 8 bases that match TRBD1. CDR3 length: 14 residues. The V gene's germline CDR1 is GTSNPN and CDR2 SVGIG (reference sequence). The J segment lost 9 bases and the V segment lost 0 bases, leaving 7 bases of the junction unmatched. In DNA, the CDR3 is TGTGCCTGGAGTGTAGGACAGGGCTCTGGGCCCCAGCATTTT. It specifies CAWSVGQGSGPQHF.

The rearrangement joins TRBV11-2 to TRBJ2-7; possibly TRBD1 for D (6 bases). Looked up from germline, CDR1 is SGHAT and CDR2 is FQNNGV. The V gene lost 6 bases and the J gene lost 2 bases, with 11 bases spanning the gap. The CDR3 covers 13 residues. The CDR3 spells CASSPDSTYEQYF. CDR3 bases: TGTGCCAGCAGTCCGGACAGCACCTACGAGCAGTACTTC.

This clone was counted once. This sequence joins TRBV7-3 and TRBJ2-1; 9 nucleotides match TRBD2. The CDR3 runs 16 residues. With V trimmed by 1 base and J by 6 bases, 7 bases remained unmatched. Germline V gene lookup returns CDR1 SGHTA and CDR2 FQGTGA. The DNA for the CDR3 is TGTGCCAGCAGCTTAAATTCGCTAGCGGGGCCCAATGAGCAGTTCTTC. Translated: CASSLNSLAGPNEQFF.

The V call is TRBV27, the J call TRBJ2-7; D unresolved. This CDR3 is built from 13 residues. CDR1 MNHEY and CDR2 SMNVEV come from the germline V gene (reference sequence). The germline V and J ends were trimmed by 1 base and 1 base, with 5 bases remaining between them. The CDR3 spells CASSLWPSYEQYF. CDR3 in DNA: TGTGCCAGCAGTTTATGGCCGTCCTACGAGCAGTACTTC.

In regard to this clone: Different DNA sequences within this sample yield the same CDR3. This chain connects TRBV27 to TRBJ1-5, with 10 bases aligning to TRBD1. The CDR3 is made up of 14 amino acids. Germline V gives CDR1 MNHEY, CDR2 SMNVEV (reference sequence). With 5 bases clipped from V and 6 bases from J, the junction kept 4 bases outside the gene matches. Here the CDR3 reads CASSLGTGVQPQHF. Written as DNA, the CDR3 is TGTGCCAGCAGTCTCGGGACAGGGGTTCAGCCCCAGCATTTT.

CDR3 bases: TGTGCCAGCAGTGAATTGGGCCCAGGGGGTACCAAAAACATTCAGTACTTC. The encoded protein is CASSELGPGGTKNIQYF. The chain recombines TRBV6-1 with TRBJ2-4, with 7 bases lining up with TRBD1. Germline V gives CDR1 MNHNS, CDR2 SASEGT. Trimming cost V 2 bases and J 2 bases; bases outside gene matches: 9. The CDR3 spans 17 residues.

This clone has a handful of counts. The chain carries TRBV4-1 and TRBJ2-1; 11 bases line up with TRBD2. V gave up 4 bases and J gave up 3 bases; unmatched junction bases: 2. Germline V lookup: CDR1 MGHRA, CDR2 YSYEKL. The CDR3 has 15 residues. The CDR3 DNA reads as TGCGCCAGCAGCCCGACTAGCGGGGACTACAATGAGCAGTTCTTC. It is translated as CASSPTSGDYNEQFF.

This chain links TRBV7-8 with TRBJ2-3; 11 nucleotides agree with TRBD2. V lost 2 bases to trimming and J lost 5 bases; unmatched junction nucleotides: 9. The germline V gene encodes CDR1 SGHVS and CDR2 FQNEAQ. The CDR3 is 17 amino acids. The CDR3: CASSLSVAGGLIDTQYF. In DNA form, the CDR3 reads TGTGCCAGCAGCTTATCTGTAGCGGGAGGGCTAATAGATACGCAGTATTTT.

This rearrangement joins TRBV5-6 to TRBJ1-2; 9 bases match TRBD1. The V segment lost 7 bases and the J segment 3 bases; nucleotides outside the gene matches: 4. CDR1 and CDR2 (germline): SGHDT, YYEEEE. The CDR3 consists of 13 residues. The CDR3 reads CASEGDRDYGYTF. CDR3 coding DNA: TGTGCCAGCGAGGGGGACAGGGACTATGGCTACACCTTC.

The chain carries TRBV27 and TRBJ2-7, with 7 positions matching TRBD2. CDR1 and CDR2 (germline): MNHEY, SMNVEV (reference sequence). The trim removed 5 bases at V and 3 bases at J, leaving 13 bases unmatched. The CDR3 totals 16 residues. In DNA, the CDR3 is TGTGCCAGCAGTCCCCCCGTAGGACTAGGCCACTACGAGCAGTACTTC. Its protein product is CASSPPVGLGHYEQYF.

The chain employs TRBV13 and TRBJ2-3; the match to TRBD1 covers 7 bases. The germline V gene encodes CDR1 PRHDT and CDR2 FYEKMQ (reference sequence). V lost 5 bases, J lost 2 bases, and 16 bases stayed unmatched. CDR3 size: 18 residues. CDR3: CASSPSTDRPGPTDTQYF. The CDR3 coding sequence is TGTGCCAGCAGCCCCTCTACGGACAGGCCCGGGCCCACAGATACGCAGTATTTT.

The rearrangement links TRBV4-2 to TRBJ1-1, with D possibly TRBD1 on 5 matching bases. The CDR3 is 15 residues long. The germline CDR1 and CDR2 sequences are LGHNA and YNFKEQ. Trimming stripped 0 bases from V and 4 bases from J, with 12 bases between. This CDR3 is CASSQDKGLTTEAFF. CDR3 sequence (DNA): TGTGCCAGCAGCCAAGATAAGGGGTTAACCACTGAAGCTTTCTTT.

The chain carries TRBV2 and TRBJ2-7; D is possibly TRBD2 (5 bases). Germline V lookup: CDR1 SNHLY, CDR2 FYNNEI. This CDR3 is 15 amino acids long. Trimming took 2 bases from V and 0 from J, leaving 11 bases between them. The chain's CDR3 is CASSEYEGHSYEQYF. Here the CDR3 DNA reads TGTGCCAGCAGTGAATATGAGGGCCACTCCTACGAGCAGTACTTC. Complete variable domain (other parts from reference TRBV2 and TRBJ2-7): EPEVTQTPSHQVTQMGQEVILRCVPISNHLYFYWYRQILGQKVEFLVSFYNNEISEKSEIFDDQFSVERPDGSNFTLKIRSTKLEDSAMYFCASSEYEGHSYEQYFGPGTRLTVT.

V and J are TRBV4-1 and TRBJ1-2, with D possibly matching TRBD1 (6 bases). The ends were cut back, 0 bases at V and 7 bases at J, with 18 bases in the middle. This CDR3 region has 16 residues. Germline CDR1 is MGHRA and CDR2 is YSYEKL. The CDR3 sequence: CASSQDVGAPLSGYTF. The DNA for the CDR3 is TGCGCCAGCAGCCAAGATGTGGGGGCGCCGCTATCTGGCTACACCTTC.